One sample yielded the 5 T cell receptor beta chains listed below, sequenced in a study of vaccination and CD4 T cells after COVID-19. The Oncomine TCR Beta short-read assay sequenced DNA from cultured CD4+ T cells. TCRdb redid the calling of the PCR reads with MiXCR, one entry per CDR3 protein. The sample lists 10,000 to 13,000 distinct CDR3 sequences; about 54% were seen once. Sample treatment: roughly 10-day PBMC culture with coronavirus spike peptide pools or control peptides (ViraFEST assay). The antigens for these receptors are not known. The material sequenced was CD4+ T cells from blood, cultured in vitro. The receptors stem from a human donor who had recovered from COVID-19.

This chain links TRBV6-1 with TRBJ2-3, with 8 bases identical to TRBD1. Trimming cost V 6 bases and J 4 bases; bases outside gene matches: 6. The germline V gene has CDR1 MNHNS and CDR2 SASEGT. This CDR3 is built from 14 residues. The CDR3 sequence is CASRRQGTADTQYF. CDR3 in DNA: TGTGCCAGCAGGAGACAGGGGACGGCAGATACGCAGTATTTT.

This chain uses TRBV20-1 with TRBJ2-1, with a weak D call TRBD2 (6 bases). Germline values: CDR1 DFQATT, CDR2 SNEGSKA (reference sequence). The CDR3 loop spans 10 amino acids. Trimming removed 6 bases from V and 9 bases from J, with 9 bases in between. This chain's CDR3 is CSATSPEQFF. The CDR3 bases are TGCAGTGCAACTAGCCCTGAGCAGTTCTTC.

The DNA of the CDR3 is TGTGCCAGCAGTTTATTGTTTGCAGAGGGACAGGACACTGAAGCTTTCTTT. Protein product: CASSLLFAEGQDTEAFF. J is TRBJ1-1 and V is TRBV28; 8 bases align to TRBD1. The germline CDR1 and CDR2 sequences are MDHEN and SYDVKM. CDR3 length equals 17 residues. J was trimmed by 3 bases and V by 1 base; bases with no gene match: 10.

The chain carries TRBV19 and TRBJ2-2, with no clear D. There are 15 residues in the CDR3. The germline V gene encodes CDR1 LNHDA and CDR2 SQIVND (reference sequence). Trimming cost V 1 base and J 6 bases, with 12 bases left between them. CDR3 sequence reads: CASSIGRRQSGELFF. Here the CDR3 DNA reads TGTGCCAGTAGTATAGGCCGTAGGCAATCCGGGGAGCTGTTTTTT.

The chain recombines TRBV10-3 with TRBJ2-2; D is possibly TRBD1 or TRBD2 (5 bases each). This CDR3 is 15 amino acids long. Germline CDR1 and CDR2: ENHRY and SYGVKD. Trimming took 5 bases from V and 3 from J, leaving 13 bases between them. Written as DNA, the CDR3 is TGTGCCATCAGTCCAGAGGGGCCTCACACCGGGGAGCTGTTTTTT. It specifies CAISPEGPHTGELFF.